This T cell receptor (beta chain) was sequenced in a study of human T cells and chemical hapten exposure. This clonotype was seen repeatedly, ten times or more. Time point described: pre-sensitization, week 0. Noted treatment: therapeutic diphenylcyclopropenone sensitization with weekly scalp DPC. TCRdb reprocessed the RACE reads with MiXCR, giving one entry per CDR3 protein. The top ten clones hold around 3.3% of a sample with roughly 100,000 distinct CDR3 sequences, approximately 10% of them seen once. Sequencing used whole blood, obtained in connection with sensitization to the hapten diphenylcyclopropenone (DPC). The sequence derives from a woman in her sixties with alopecia areata. Some clones in this sample may be carry-over from other donors' samples.

The CDR3 coding sequence is TGTGCCAGCAGCCCATGGATGTCTTGGGGCACTGAAGCTTTCTTT. Its translation: CASSPWMSWGTEAFF. The rearrangement uses TRBV5-8 and TRBJ1-1; no reliable D call. This CDR3 contains 15 residues. V lost 4 bases to trimming and J lost 4 bases, with 17 bases between them. Germline V gene lookup returns CDR1 SGHTS and CDR2 YDEGEE.